One and the same sample provided the 5 T cell receptor beta chains below, sequenced in a study of early T cells in non-severe SARS-CoV-2 infection. TCRdb re-derived calls from the 5' RACE reads in MiXCR, one entry per CDR3 protein. The sample yields about 80,000 distinct CDR3 sequences, less than 15% seen once. Sample: whole blood, taken at baseline. The receptors derive from an adult who was a healthcare worker with PCR-confirmed SARS-CoV-2 infection or an uninfected control (not recorded which). The donor label of this sample is uncertain.

This clonotype turned up a few times. The V call is TRBV18, the J call TRBJ2-3; D is unclear. CDR1 and CDR2 from the germline V gene are KGHSH and LQKENI. Trimming took off 4 bases at V and 0 bases at J, with 14 bases between the two ends. This CDR3 has 16 amino acids. In nucleotides, the CDR3 is TGTGCCAGCTCACTAAACCTCGCCGCAAGCACAGATACGCAGTATTTT. Translation gives CASSLNLAASTDTQYF.

The chain joins TRBV7-8 to TRBJ1-1; D might be TRBD1 (6 bases). Germline CDR1 SGHVS, CDR2 FQNEAQ. This CDR3 spans 16 amino acids. V shed 2 bases and J shed 1 base, with 14 bases lying between them. The CDR3 reads CASSLNPGQTNTEAFF. The CDR3 coding sequence is TGTGCCAGCAGCTTAAACCCCGGACAGACGAACACTGAAGCTTTCTTT.

Comments on this clonotype: A much larger clone is a single base away; this may be a read error. This rearrangement joins TRBV7-2 to TRBJ2-7; D not certain. V was cut by 6 bases and J by 2 bases, with 8 bases left in between. The V gene's germline CDR1 is SGHTA and CDR2 FQGNSA. The CDR3 has 12 amino acids. Written as DNA, the CDR3 is TGTGCCAGCAGTCTACATGCCTACGAGCAGTACTTC. Translated: CASSLHAYEQYF.

This clonotype was observed many times. CDR3 in DNA: TGTGCCAGCAGCCACCCCCGTTTTGGCTACACCTTC. Translating gives CASSHPRFGYTF. The chain joins TRBV3-1 to TRBJ1-2; D is uncertain. V dropped 3 bases and J dropped 7 bases, with 9 bases sitting between them. Germline CDR1 LGHDT, CDR2 YNNKEL (reference sequence). The CDR3 consists of 12 residues. Supplemented by reference TRBV3-1 and TRBJ1-2, the full variable domain reads DTAVSQTPKYLVTQMGNDKSIKCEQNLGHDTMYWYKQDSKKFLKIMFSYNNKELIINETVPNRFSPKSPDKAHLNLHINSLELGDSAVYFCASSHPRFGYTFGSGTRLTVV.

This clonotype was observed many times. This chain connects TRBV20-1 to TRBJ1-2; D uncertain. The V and J ends lost 3 bases and 2 bases respectively, with 7 bases between them. This CDR3 has 12 amino acids. CDR1 is DFQATT, CDR2 SNEGSKA, per germline (reference sequence). The CDR3 loop is CSASVWNYGYTF. The CDR3 bases are TGCAGTGCTAGTGTGTGGAACTATGGCTACACCTTC.